This is a list of T cell receptor beta chains from one sample in a study of blood T cell repertoires in COVID-19. Assay: immunoSEQ multiplex PCR; the TCRdb copy retains only in-frame clones and omits some. The data hold about 170,000 clones, with around 89% observed a single time. Sequencing was done on a sample of PBMCs or T cells enriched from blood (not recorded which). The receptors originated from a young woman who had recovered from COVID-19. Both conserved end residues are part of each CDR3. The order of the fields is J gene, V gene, clone size, CDR3 protein. Rows may omit the clone size; those that give it use once, few, many or a size class.

TRBJ2-1	TRBV9	NA	CASAAGTSAYNEQFF
TRBJ1-4	TRBV5-1	NA	CASSLTGDRDEKLFF
TRBJ2-7	TRBV5-1	NA	CASSQGTGAYEQYF
TRBJ2-3	TRBV5-4	once	CASSFPLGGGGDTQYF
TRBJ1-2	TRBV10-3	NA	CAISRQVAPNYGYTF
TRBJ2-1	TRBV3-1/TRBV3-2	NA	CASSQETSGTEQFF
TRBJ2-7	TRBV21-1	NA	CASSKVQGDRTNCYEQYF
TRBJ2-2	TRBV29-1	few	CSAGDRVRAGELFF
TRBJ2-2	TRBV28	once	CASRSLPGTGELFF
TRBJ1-1	TRBV19	NA	CASSDNGSQGGGTEAFF
TRBJ2-5	TRBV5-4	NA	CASSLDRTETQYF
TRBJ2-3	TRBV9	NA	CASSVGQGNTDTQYF
TRBJ1-1	TRBV2	NA	CASSGLRQGNTGGSLVGTEAFF
TRBJ2-7	TRBV20-1	few	CRAGPLDKQYF
TRBJ2-5	TRBV4-1	NA	CASSRGAGGLQETQYF
TRBJ2-3	TRBV2	NA	CASSDGTSGLTDTQYF
TRBJ2-3	TRBV5-1	NA	CASSLRSGTSGGGDTQYF
TRBJ1-2	TRBV4-1	NA	CASSQAGGQGSGELGYTF
TRBJ2-7	TRBV5-1	NA	CASSLGQGGEQYF
TRBJ2-7	TRBV6-5	NA	CASSRQRKGGEQYF
TRBJ1-5	TRBV19	NA	CASSMSYQPQHF
TRBJ1-1	TRBV28	NA	CASSSAKGAGTEAFF
TRBJ2-7	TRBV28	once	CASRILGGNYEQYF
TRBJ1-1	TRBV18	once	CASSPIQGSITEAFF
TRBJ1-5	TRBV5-1	NA	CASSLTVNQPQHF
TRBJ2-5	TRBV5-1	once	CASRSGSGAQETQYF
TRBJ2-1	TRBV7-9	NA	CASSREGEQFF
TRBJ2-1	TRBV11-2	many	CASSLARTSGRLNEQFF
TRBJ1-1	TRBV12-3/TRBV12-4	NA	CASRPGLSTEAFF
TRBJ2-7	TRBV3-1/TRBV3-2	few	CASSHGLAGVYEQYF
TRBJ2-7	TRBV6-2/TRBV6-3	NA	CASSYGRTGLATYEQYF
TRBJ2-3	TRBV6-1	NA	CASSEEAGRTDTQYF
TRBJ2-2	TRBV27	NA	CASSLFRVPKTGELFF
TRBJ2-5	TRBV5-1	NA	CASSGNLQGAGETQYF
TRBJ2-7	TRBV18	NA	CASSPLQFAGTGEQYF
TRBJ2-7	TRBV5-1	NA	CASSLGQGSEQYF
TRBJ2-7	TRBV18	NA	CASSPGVGSEEQYF
TRBJ2-7	TRBV7-6	NA	CASSLEGTAAYEQYF
TRBJ2-5	TRBV30	once	CAWSVLAAGETQYF
TRBJ2-1	TRBV9	NA	CASSGRTSGRGTYNEQFF
TRBJ2-7	TRBV7-2	NA	CASSERTGTFRYEQYF
TRBJ2-7	TRBV7-2	NA	CASSFSPSEHEQYF
TRBJ2-1	TRBV7-6	NA	CASSSGIYNEQFF
TRBJ2-7	TRBV29-1	NA	CSVGKRADYEQYF
TRBJ1-1	TRBV9	NA	CASSVRGGGITEAFF
TRBJ2-7	TRBV11-2	NA	CASSLRREQYF
TRBJ2-7	TRBV16	NA	CASSQLQGGGEQYF
TRBJ1-6	TRBV14	NA	CASSPVEGLNSPLHF
TRBJ1-6	TRBV3-1/TRBV3-2	NA	CASSPPGAHSYSPLHF
TRBJ1-4	TRBV3-1/TRBV3-2	few	CASSRIRDRGSGSGEKLFF
TRBJ2-3	TRBV21-1	once	CASQQGCVAGALTDTQYF